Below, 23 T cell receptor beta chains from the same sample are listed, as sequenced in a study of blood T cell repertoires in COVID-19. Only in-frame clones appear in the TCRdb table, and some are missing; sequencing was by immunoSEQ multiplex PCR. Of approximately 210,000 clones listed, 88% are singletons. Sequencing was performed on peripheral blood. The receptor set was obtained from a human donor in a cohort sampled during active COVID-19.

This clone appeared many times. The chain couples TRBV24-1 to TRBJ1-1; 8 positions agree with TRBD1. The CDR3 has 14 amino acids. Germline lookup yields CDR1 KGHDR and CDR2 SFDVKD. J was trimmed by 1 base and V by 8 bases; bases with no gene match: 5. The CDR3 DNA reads TGTGCCACCAATTCCGGGACAGGGAACACTGAAGCTTTCTTT. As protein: CATNSGTGNTEAFF.

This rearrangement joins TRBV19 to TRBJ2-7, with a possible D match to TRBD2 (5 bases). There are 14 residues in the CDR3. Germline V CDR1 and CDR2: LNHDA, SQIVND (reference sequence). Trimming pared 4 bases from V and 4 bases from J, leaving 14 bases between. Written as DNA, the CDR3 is TGTGCCAGTAGTACACCGGACTCTTTATACGAGCAGTACTTC. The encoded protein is CASSTPDSLYEQYF. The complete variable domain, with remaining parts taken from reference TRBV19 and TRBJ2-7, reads DGGITQSPKYLFRKEGQNVTLSCEQNLNHDAMYWYRQDPGQGLRLIYYSQIVNDFQKGDIAEGYSVSREKKESFPLTVTSAQKNPTAFYLCASSTPDSLYEQYFGPGTRLTVT.

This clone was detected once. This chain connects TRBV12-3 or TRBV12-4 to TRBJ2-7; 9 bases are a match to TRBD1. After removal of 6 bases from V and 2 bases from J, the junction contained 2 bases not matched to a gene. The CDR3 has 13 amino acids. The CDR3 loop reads CASRGQGAYEQYF. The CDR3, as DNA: TGTGCCAGCAGGGGACAGGGCGCCTACGAGCAGTACTTC.

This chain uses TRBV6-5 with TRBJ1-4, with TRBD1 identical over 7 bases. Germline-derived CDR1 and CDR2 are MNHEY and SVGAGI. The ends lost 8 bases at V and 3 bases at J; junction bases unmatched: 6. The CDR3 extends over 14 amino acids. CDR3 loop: CASLDRDSNEKLFF. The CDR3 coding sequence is TGTGCCAGCCTCGACAGGGACTCTAATGAAAAACTGTTTTTT.

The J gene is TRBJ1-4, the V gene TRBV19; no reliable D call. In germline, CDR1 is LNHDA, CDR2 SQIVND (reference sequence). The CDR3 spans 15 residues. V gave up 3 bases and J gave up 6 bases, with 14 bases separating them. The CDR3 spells CASSMYLGAHEKLFF. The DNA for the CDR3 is TGTGCCAGTAGTATGTATCTGGGAGCCCATGAAAAACTGTTTTTT. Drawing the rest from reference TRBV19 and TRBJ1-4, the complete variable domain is DGGITQSPKYLFRKEGQNVTLSCEQNLNHDAMYWYRQDPGQGLRLIYYSQIVNDFQKGDIAEGYSVSREKKESFPLTVTSAQKNPTAFYLCASSMYLGAHEKLFFGSGTQLSVL.

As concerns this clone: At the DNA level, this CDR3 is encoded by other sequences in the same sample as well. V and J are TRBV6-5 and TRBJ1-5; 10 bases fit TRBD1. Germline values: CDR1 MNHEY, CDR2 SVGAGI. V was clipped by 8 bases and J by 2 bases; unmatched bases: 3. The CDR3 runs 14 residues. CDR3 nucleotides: TGTGCCAGCGACAGGGGGCTAGGCAATCAGCCCCAGCATTTT. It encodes CASDRGLGNQPQHF.

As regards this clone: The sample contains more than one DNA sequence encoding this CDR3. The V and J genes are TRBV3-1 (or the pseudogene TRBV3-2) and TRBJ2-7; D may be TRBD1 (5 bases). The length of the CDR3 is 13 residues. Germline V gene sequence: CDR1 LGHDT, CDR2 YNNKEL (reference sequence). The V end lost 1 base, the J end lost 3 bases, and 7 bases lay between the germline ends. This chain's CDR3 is CASSQVQGYEQYF. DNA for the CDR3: TGTGCCAGCAGCCAAGTTCAGGGCTACGAGCAGTACTTC.

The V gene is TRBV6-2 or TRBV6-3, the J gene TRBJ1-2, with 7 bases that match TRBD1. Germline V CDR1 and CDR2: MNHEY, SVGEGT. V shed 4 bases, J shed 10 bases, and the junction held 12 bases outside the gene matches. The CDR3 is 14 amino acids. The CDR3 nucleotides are TGTGCCAGCAGTTCGGACAGGCTCGCTATGTTCTACACCTTC. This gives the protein CASSSDRLAMFYTF.

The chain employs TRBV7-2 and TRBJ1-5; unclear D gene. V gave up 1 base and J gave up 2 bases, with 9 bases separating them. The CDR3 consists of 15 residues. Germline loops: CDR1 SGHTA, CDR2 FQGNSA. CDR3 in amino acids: CASSLDGEGNQPQHF. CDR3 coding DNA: TGTGCCAGCAGCTTAGACGGGGAGGGCAATCAGCCCCAGCATTTT.

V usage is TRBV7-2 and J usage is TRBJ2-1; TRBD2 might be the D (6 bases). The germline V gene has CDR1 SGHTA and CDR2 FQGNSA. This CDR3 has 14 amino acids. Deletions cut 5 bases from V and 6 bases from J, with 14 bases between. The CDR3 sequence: CASSTRLVRNEQFF. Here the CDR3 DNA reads TGTGCCAGCAGCACCAGACTAGTACGCAATGAGCAGTTCTTC.

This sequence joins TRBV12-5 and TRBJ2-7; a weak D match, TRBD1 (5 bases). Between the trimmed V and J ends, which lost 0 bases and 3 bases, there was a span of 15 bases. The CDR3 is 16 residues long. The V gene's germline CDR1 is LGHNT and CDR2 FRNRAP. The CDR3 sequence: CASGLVTSQGIYEQYF. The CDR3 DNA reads TGTGCTAGTGGTTTGGTAACGTCCCAGGGTATCTACGAGCAGTACTTC. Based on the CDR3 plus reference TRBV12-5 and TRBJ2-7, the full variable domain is DARVTQTPRHKVTEMGQEVTMRCQPILGHNTVFWYRQTMMQGLELLAYFRNRAPLDDSGMPKDRFSAEMPDATLATLKIQPSEPRDSAVYFCASGLVTSQGIYEQYFGPGTRLTVT.

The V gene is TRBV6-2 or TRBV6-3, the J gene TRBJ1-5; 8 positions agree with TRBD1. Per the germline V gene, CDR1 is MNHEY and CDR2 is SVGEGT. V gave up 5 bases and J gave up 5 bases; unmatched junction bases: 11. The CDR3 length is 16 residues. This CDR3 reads CASSTPQGAVDQPQHF. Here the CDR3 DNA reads TGTGCCAGCAGTACACCTCAGGGGGCTGTGGATCAGCCCCAGCATTTT.

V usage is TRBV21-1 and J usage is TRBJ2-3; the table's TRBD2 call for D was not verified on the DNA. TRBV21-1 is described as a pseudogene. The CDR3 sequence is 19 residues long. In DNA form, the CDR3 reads TGTGCCAGCAGCAACGGTTTCTCGTGGAGACTAGCGGGGCTAGATACGCAGTATTTT. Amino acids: CASSNGFSWRLAGLDTQYF.

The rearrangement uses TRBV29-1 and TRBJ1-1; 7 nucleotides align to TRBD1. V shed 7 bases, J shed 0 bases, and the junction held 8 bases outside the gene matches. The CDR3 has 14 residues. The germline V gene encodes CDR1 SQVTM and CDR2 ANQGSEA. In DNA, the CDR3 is TGCAGCGCTACACTGACAGGGTTGAACACTGAAGCTTTCTTT. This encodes CSATLTGLNTEAFF.

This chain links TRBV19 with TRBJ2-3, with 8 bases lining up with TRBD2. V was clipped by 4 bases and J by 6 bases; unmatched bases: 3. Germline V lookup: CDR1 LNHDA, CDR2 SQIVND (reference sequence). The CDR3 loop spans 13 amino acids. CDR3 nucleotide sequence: TGTGCCAGTAGTACCCGACTAGCGGATACGCAGTATTTT. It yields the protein CASSTRLADTQYF.

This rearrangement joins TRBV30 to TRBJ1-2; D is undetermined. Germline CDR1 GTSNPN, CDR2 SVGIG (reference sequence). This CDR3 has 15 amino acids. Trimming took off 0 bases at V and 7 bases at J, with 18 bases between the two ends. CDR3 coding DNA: TGTGCCTGGAGTGTACTCGGAGGATCCAAAGGTGGCTACACCTTC. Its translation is CAWSVLGGSKGGYTF.

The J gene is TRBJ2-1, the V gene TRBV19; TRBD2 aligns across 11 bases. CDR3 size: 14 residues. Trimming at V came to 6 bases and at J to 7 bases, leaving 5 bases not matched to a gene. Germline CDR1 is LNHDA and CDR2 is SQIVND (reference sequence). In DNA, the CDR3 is TGTGCCAGTAGACTAGCGGGAGTGGGAAATGAGCAGTTCTTC. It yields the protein CASRLAGVGNEQFF.

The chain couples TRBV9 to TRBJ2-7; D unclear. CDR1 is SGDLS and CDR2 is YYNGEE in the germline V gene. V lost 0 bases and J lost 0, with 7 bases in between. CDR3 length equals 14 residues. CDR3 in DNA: TGTGCCAGCAGCGTAGATCTAACCTCCTACGAGCAGTACTTC. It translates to CASSVDLTSYEQYF.

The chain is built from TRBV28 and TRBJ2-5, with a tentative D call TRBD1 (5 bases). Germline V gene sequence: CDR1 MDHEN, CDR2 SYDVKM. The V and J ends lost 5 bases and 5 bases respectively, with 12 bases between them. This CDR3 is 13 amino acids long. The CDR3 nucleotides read TGTGCCAGCAGTGGGGCCCCGGTGGAGACCCAGTACTTC. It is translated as CASSGAPVETQYF.

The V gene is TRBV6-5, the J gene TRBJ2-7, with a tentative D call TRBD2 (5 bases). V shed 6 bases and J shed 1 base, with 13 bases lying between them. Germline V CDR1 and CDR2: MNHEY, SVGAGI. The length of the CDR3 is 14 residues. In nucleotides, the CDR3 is TGTGCCAGCAGCCCCGGGATTGGATCCTACGAGCAGTACTTC. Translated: CASSPGIGSYEQYF.

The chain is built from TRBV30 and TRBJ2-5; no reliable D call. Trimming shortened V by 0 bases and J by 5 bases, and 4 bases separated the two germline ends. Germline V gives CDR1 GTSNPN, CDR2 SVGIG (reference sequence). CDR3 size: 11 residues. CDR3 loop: CAWSVGETQYF. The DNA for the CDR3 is TGTGCCTGGAGTGTCGGGGAGACCCAGTACTTC.

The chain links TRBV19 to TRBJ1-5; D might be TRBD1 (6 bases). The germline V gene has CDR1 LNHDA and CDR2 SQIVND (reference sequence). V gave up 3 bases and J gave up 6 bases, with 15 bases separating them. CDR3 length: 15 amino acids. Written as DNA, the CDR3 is TGTGCCAGTAGTATGGCGGCGGGGGGCGGTCAGCCCCAGCATTTT. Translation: CASSMAAGGGQPQHF. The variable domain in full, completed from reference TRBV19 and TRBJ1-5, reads DGGITQSPKYLFRKEGQNVTLSCEQNLNHDAMYWYRQDPGQGLRLIYYSQIVNDFQKGDIAEGYSVSREKKESFPLTVTSAQKNPTAFYLCASSMAAGGGQPQHFGDGTRLSIL.

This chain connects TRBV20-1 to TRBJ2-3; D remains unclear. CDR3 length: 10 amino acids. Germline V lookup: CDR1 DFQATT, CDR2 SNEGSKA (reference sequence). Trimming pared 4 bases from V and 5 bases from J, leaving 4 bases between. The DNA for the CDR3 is TGCAGTGCTATATTAGATACGCAGTATTTT. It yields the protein CSAILDTQYF.